Below, one T cell receptor beta chain is given with its context. Per germline, CDR1 SGHTA and CDR2 FQGNSA. Trimming removed 0 bases at V and 2 bases at J, with 11 bases between. This CDR3 is 15 amino acids long. Original analysis: Amplification of reference gene primers provided the estimated nucleated cell counts. Profiling relied on immunoSEQ multiplex PCR, and the TCRdb table lists in-frame clones only, not all of them. V, J and clone size are taken as reported in that table, and D and trimming were inferred from the DNA itself. The sample contains approximately 130,000 clones, 80% to 90% of which appear only once. The data are from a study of blood T cell repertoires in COVID-19. Overall study context: The United States, Italy and Spain were the sources of the acute and convalescent COVID-19 samples. Sources were T cells, B-cell-depleted T cells, or PBMCs; the material itself was cDNA or gDNA.

The genes are TRBV7-2 and TRBJ2-7; the D gene is possibly TRBD2 (5 bases). Sequenced sample: peripheral blood. This clonotype was sampled from a man between 65 and 80 years old with active or convalescent COVID-19. The CDR3 sequence: CASSLARGSPYEQYF. In nucleotides, the CDR3 is TGTGCCAGCAGCTTAGCCCGAGGGAGTCCCTACGAGCAGTACTTC.